Below are 12 T cell receptor beta chains sequenced from a single sample in a study of blood T cell repertoires in COVID-19. The protocol was immunoSEQ multiplex PCR, while the TCRdb copy is restricted to in-frame clones and leaves out a portion. Here the sample spans over 140,000 clones, approximately 80% being singletons. Material for sequencing was peripheral blood. The receptors here all came from a woman aged 80 or over with active or convalescent COVID-19.

This chain joins TRBV6-6 and TRBJ2-7; TRBD2 aligns across 7 bases. The CDR3 consists of 14 residues. V shed 2 bases, J shed 7 bases, and the junction held 8 bases outside the gene matches. CDR1 and CDR2 (germline): MNHNY, SVGAGI (reference sequence). CDR3 amino acids: CASSYDGLVREQYF. CDR3 coding DNA: TGTGCCAGCAGTTACGACGGACTAGTGCGGGAGCAGTACTTC.

The DNA of the CDR3 is TGTGCCAGCAGTCAACGGACAGACTTCGTTTTGCCCCAGCATTTT. It translates to CASSQRTDFVLPQHF. This sequence joins TRBV7-8 and TRBJ1-5; D perhaps matches TRBD1 (6 bases). This CDR3 comprises 15 residues. With 6 bases removed from V and 9 bases from J, the gap between germline ends came to 21 bases. In germline, CDR1 is SGHVS, CDR2 FQNEAQ.

The V call is TRBV18, the J call TRBJ2-7; 8 positions agree with TRBD1. Trimming cost V 1 base and J 6 bases; bases outside gene matches: 11. The CDR3 consists of 16 residues. Germline-derived CDR1 and CDR2 are KGHSH and LQKENI. In nucleotides, the CDR3 is TGTGCCAGCTCACCACAGTCCGGTGCAGGGGGCGGCGAGCAGTACTTC. The encoded protein is CASSPQSGAGGGEQYF.

With regard to this clone: The sample has other DNA sequences that encode this CDR3 too. The genes are TRBV12-3 or TRBV12-4 and TRBJ1-2; D not resolved. The CDR3 spans 12 residues. Between the trimmed V and J ends, which lost 3 bases and 4 bases, there was a span of 6 bases. Here the CDR3 reads CASSFGGYGYTF. The CDR3 DNA reads TGTGCCAGCAGTTTTGGAGGCTATGGCTACACCTTC.

The chain is built from TRBV6-1 and TRBJ2-5, with 9 bases matching TRBD2. This CDR3 region has 16 residues. Germline CDR1 is MNHNS and CDR2 is SASEGT. V lost 1 base to trimming and J lost 4 bases; unmatched junction nucleotides: 7. CDR3 nucleotide sequence: TGTGCCAGCAGTGAAGGTTTACTAGCGGGCGGAGAGACCCAGTACTTC. Protein: CASSEGLLAGGETQYF.

The rearrangement joins TRBV5-1 to TRBJ2-2; D is undetermined. The CDR3 extends over 12 amino acids. Germline V CDR1 and CDR2: SGHRS, YFSETQ. V gave up 4 bases and J gave up 7 bases, with 8 bases separating them. The CDR3 region is CASSPPLGELFF. CDR3 DNA sequence: TGCGCCAGCAGCCCCCCTCTCGGGGAGCTGTTTTTT.

The chain recombines TRBV9 with TRBJ1-5, with TRBD1 matching over 7 bases. The germline V gene encodes CDR1 SGDLS and CDR2 YYNGEE. The trim removed 0 bases at V and 1 base at J, leaving 4 bases unmatched. The CDR3 is 16 amino acids. The CDR3 coding sequence is TGTGCCAGCAGCGTAGGGGCAGGGGGGAGCAATCAGCCCCAGCATTTT. Protein sequence: CASSVGAGGSNQPQHF.

This chain connects TRBV4-3 to TRBJ1-1; D possibly corresponds to TRBD1 (5 bases). CDR1 is LGHNA, CDR2 YSLEER, per germline. This CDR3 is 14 amino acids long. Trimming stripped 1 base from V and 5 bases from J, with 11 bases between. This chain's CDR3 is CASSQGQRRTEAFF. The CDR3 DNA reads TGCGCCAGCAGCCAAGGACAGAGAAGGACTGAAGCTTTCTTT.

The chain couples TRBV11-1 to TRBJ1-1, with D perhaps matching TRBD1 (5 bases). V was shortened by 3 bases and J by 0 bases, with 8 bases between the two germline ends. CDR1 and CDR2 (germline): SGHAT, FQDESV (reference sequence). The CDR3 is made up of 14 amino acids. The CDR3 nucleotides read TGTGCCAGCAGCTTTGGGGCAATGAACACTGAAGCTTTCTTT. This gives the protein CASSFGAMNTEAFF.

The J gene is TRBJ1-2, the V gene TRBV6-1; D unclear. This CDR3 contains 13 residues. Per the germline V gene, CDR1 is MNHNS and CDR2 is SASEGT. Trimming cost V 7 bases and J 1 base, with 10 bases left between them. DNA of the CDR3: TGTGCCAGCAAGATGGGGAGTAACTATGGCTACACCTTC. Translated: CASKMGSNYGYTF.

CDR3 in amino acids: CAWSLGRSEQYF. The CDR3 DNA is TGTGCCTGGAGCCTGGGGAGGTCCGAGCAGTACTTC. The chain joins TRBV30 to TRBJ2-7; D is possibly TRBD2 (6 bases). CDR1 GTSNPN and CDR2 SVGIG come from the germline V gene (reference sequence). Trimming removed 3 bases from V and 6 bases from J, with 12 bases in between. CDR3 size: 12 residues.

The chain uses TRBV7-9 and TRBJ1-1; the D gene is possibly TRBD1 (6 bases). V lost 5 bases and J lost 0, with 16 bases in between. This CDR3 spans 16 amino acids. CDR1 SEHNR and CDR2 FQNEAQ come from the germline V gene (reference sequence). In DNA, the CDR3 is TGTGCCAGCAGCCCTAGACCAGGGGAACTGAACACTGAAGCTTTCTTT. It yields the protein CASSPRPGELNTEAFF.